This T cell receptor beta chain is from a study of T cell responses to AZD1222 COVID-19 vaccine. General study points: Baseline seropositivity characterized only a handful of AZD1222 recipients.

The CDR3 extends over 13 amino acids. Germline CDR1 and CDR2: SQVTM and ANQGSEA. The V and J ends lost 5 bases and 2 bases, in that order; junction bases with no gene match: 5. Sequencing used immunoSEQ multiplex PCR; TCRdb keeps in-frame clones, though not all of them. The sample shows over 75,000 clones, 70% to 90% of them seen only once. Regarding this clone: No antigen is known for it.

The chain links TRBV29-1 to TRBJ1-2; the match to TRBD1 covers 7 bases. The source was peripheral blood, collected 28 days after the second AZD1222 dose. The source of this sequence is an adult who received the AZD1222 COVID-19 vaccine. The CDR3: CSVSATGNYGYTF. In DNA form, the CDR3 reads TGCAGCGTTTCTGCGACAGGGAACTATGGCTACACCTTC.